This section outlines one TCR beta chain sequence together with its context. Clones were read by immunoSEQ multiplex PCR, and TCRdb kept only the in-frame ones, dropping some. The data show 50,000 to 70,000 clones, just under 95% seen once. Germline-derived CDR1 and CDR2 are SGHRS and YFSETQ. This CDR3 has 17 amino acids. V shed 4 bases and J 0 bases; nucleotides not matched to a gene: 6. These data come from a study of technical replicates of blood from a few donors. The sequencing input was PBMCs. This clonotype was sampled from a human donor in good health. Some clones in this sample may be carry-over from other donors' samples. This chain joins TRBV5-1 and TRBJ2-3, with 12 bases aligning to TRBD2. The CDR3 sequence is CASSPMLAGGSTDTQYF. The CDR3, as DNA: TGCGCCAGCAGCCCCATGCTAGCGGGAGGGAGCACAGATACGCAGTATTTT. The whole variable domain, remainder taken from reference TRBV5-1 and TRBJ2-3, is KAGVTQTPRYLIKTRGQQVTLSCSPISGHRSVSWYQQTPGQGLQFLFEYFSETQRNKGNFPGRFSGRQFSNSRSEMNVSTLELGDSALYLCASSPMLAGGSTDTQYFGPGTRLTVL.